This TCR beta chain was documented in a study of beta chain features in type 1 diabetes. Every donor had blood drawn once into heparin, approximately 0.11 L on average. Central memory, naive, regulatory and stem cell-like memory CD4+ cells were sorted by CD45RO/CCR7/CD25/CD127/CD95/CD27. Looked up from germline, CDR1 is SQVTM and CDR2 is ANQGSEA. The V gene end was trimmed by 1 base and the J gene end by 6 bases; junction bases not matched to a gene: 4. This CDR3 is 14 amino acids long. The study reverse transcribed the entire isolated RNA, so it sequenced expressed TCRB transcripts. The method was immunoSEQ multiplex PCR; TCRdb's version includes in-frame clones alone and lacks a portion of them. The repertoire holds 300,000 to 400,000 clones, with roughly 12% as singletons.

This rearrangement joins TRBV29-1 to TRBJ2-3, with 10 bases lining up with TRBD1. Sequences were obtained from naive CD4+ T cells from blood. This TCR was recovered from a man aged 18 to 29 in good health. CDR3 region: CSVEGTGGSDTQYF. The CDR3 DNA is TGCAGCGTTGAAGGGACAGGGGGTAGTGATACGCAGTATTTT.